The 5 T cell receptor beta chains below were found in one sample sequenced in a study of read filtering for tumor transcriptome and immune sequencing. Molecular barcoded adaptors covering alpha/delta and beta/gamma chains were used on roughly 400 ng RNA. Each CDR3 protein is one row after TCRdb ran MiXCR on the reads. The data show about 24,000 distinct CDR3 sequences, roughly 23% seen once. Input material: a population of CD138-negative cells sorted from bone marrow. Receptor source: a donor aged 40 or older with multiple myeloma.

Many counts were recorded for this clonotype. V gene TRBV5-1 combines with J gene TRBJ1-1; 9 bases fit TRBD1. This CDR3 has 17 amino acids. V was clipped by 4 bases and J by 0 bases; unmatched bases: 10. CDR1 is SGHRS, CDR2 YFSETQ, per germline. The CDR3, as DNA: TGCGCCAGCAGCCAAAATACAGGGGGCCGACTGAACACTGAAGCTTTCTTT. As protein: CASSQNTGGRLNTEAFF.

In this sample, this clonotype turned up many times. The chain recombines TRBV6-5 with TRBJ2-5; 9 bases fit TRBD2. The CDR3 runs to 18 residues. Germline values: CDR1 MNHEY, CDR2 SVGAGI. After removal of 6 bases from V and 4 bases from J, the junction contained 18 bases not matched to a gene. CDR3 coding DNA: TGTGCCAGCAGAAATCTAGCGGGGCATATTAAGGGTTTAGAGACCCAGTACTTC. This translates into CASRNLAGHIKGLETQYF.

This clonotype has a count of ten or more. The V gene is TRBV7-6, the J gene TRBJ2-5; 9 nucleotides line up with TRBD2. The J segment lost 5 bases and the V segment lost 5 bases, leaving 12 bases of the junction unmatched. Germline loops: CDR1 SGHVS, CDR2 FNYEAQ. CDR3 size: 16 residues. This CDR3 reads CASSPRGAGGGETQYF. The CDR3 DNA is TGTGCCAGCAGCCCCCGAGGAGCGGGGGGCGGGGAGACCCAGTACTTC.

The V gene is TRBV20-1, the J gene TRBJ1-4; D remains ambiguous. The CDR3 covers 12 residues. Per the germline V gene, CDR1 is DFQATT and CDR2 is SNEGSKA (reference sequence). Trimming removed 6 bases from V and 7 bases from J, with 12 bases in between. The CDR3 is CSAAYQGEKLFF. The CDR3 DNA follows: TGCAGTGCGGCCTACCAAGGTGAAAAACTGTTTTTT.

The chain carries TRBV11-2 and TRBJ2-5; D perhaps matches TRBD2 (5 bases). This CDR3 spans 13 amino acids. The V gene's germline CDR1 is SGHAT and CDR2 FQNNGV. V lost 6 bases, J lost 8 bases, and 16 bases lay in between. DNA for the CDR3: TGTGCCAGCAGTAGAGAGACTACGTCTACCCAGTACTTC. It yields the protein CASSRETTSTQYF.